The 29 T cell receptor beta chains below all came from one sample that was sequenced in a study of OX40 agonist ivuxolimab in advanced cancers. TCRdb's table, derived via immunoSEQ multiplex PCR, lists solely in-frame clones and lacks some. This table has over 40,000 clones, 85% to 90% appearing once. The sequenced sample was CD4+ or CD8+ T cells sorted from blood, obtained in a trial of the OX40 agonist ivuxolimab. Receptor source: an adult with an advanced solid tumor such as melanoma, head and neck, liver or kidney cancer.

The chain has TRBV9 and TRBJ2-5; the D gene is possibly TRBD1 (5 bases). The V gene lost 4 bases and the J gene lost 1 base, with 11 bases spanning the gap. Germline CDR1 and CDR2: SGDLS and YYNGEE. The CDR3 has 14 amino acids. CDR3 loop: CASSPRVRQETQYF. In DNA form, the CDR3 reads TGTGCCAGCAGCCCCAGGGTCCGCCAAGAGACCCAGTACTTC. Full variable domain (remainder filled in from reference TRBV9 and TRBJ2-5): DSGVTQTPKHLITATGQRVTLRCSPRSGDLSVYWYQQSLDQGLQFLIQYYNGEERAKGNILERFSAQQFPDLHSELNLSSLELGDSALYFCASSPRVRQETQYFGPGTRLLVL.

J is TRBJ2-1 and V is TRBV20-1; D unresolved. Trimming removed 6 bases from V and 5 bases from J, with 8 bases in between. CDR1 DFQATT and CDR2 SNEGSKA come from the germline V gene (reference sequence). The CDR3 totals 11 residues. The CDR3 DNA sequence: TGCAGTGCGAATCGGGACAATGAGCAGTTCTTC. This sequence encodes CSANRDNEQFF.

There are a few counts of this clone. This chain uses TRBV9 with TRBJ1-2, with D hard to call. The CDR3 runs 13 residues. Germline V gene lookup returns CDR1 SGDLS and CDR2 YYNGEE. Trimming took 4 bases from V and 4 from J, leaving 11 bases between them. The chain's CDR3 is CASSPSVSYGYTF. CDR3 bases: TGTGCCAGCAGCCCGTCCGTGAGCTATGGCTACACCTTC.

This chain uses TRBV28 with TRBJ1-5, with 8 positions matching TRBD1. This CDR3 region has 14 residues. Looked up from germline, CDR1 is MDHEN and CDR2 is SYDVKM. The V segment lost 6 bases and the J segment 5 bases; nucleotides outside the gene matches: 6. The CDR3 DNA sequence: TGTGCCAGCAGCCTACAGGGGGGCTATCAGCCCCAGCATTTT. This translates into CASSLQGGYQPQHF.

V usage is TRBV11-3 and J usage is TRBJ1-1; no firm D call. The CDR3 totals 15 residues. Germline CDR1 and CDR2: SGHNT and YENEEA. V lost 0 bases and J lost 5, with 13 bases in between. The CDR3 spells CASSLDLPGYTEAFF. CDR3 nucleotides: TGTGCCAGCAGCTTAGATTTGCCAGGCTATACTGAAGCTTTCTTT.

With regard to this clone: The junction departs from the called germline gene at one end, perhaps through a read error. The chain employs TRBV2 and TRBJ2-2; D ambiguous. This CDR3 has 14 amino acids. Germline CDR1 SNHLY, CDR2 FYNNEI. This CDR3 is CATSQAKWTGELFF. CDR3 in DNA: TGTGCCACCAGTCAGGCGAAGTGGACCGGGGAGCTGTTTTTT. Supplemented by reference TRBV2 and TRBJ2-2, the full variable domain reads EPEVTQTPSHQVTQMGQEVILRCVPISNHLYFYWYRQILGQKVEFLVSFYNNEISEKSEIFDDQFSVERPDGSNFTLKIRSTKLEDSAMYFCATSQAKWTGELFFGEGSRLTVL.

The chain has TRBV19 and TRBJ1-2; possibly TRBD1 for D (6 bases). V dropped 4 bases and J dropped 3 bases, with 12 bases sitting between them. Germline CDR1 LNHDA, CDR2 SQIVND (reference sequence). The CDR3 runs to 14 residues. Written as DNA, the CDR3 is TGTGCCAGTAGTAGCAACCAGGGGTACTATGGCTACACCTTC. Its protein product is CASSSNQGYYGYTF.

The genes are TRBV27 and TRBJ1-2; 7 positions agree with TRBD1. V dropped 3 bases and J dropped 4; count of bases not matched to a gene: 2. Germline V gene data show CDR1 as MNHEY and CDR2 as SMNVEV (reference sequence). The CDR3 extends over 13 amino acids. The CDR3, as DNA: TGTGCCAGCAGTTTCGGGACAGCCTATGGCTACACCTTC. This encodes CASSFGTAYGYTF.

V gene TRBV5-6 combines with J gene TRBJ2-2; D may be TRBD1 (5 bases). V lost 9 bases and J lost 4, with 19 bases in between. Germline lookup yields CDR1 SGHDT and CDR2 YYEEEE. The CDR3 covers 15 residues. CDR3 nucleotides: TGTGCCACCAAGCAGGGTCGGACAAGCACCGGGGAGCTGTTTTTT. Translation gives CATKQGRTSTGELFF.

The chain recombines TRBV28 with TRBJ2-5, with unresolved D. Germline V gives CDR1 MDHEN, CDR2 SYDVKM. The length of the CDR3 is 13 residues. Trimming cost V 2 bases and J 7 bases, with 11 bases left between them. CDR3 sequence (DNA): TGTGCCAGCAGTTTAAATGGCCCCGGGACCCAGTACTTC. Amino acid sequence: CASSLNGPGTQYF.

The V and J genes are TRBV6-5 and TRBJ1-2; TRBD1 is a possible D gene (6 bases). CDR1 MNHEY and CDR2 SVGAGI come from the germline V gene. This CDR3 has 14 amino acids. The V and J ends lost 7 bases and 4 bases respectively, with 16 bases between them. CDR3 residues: CASMGAGGFYGYTF. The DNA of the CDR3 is TGTGCCAGCATGGGGGCCGGCGGTTTCTATGGCTACACCTTC.

Here the CDR3 DNA reads TGTGCCAGCAGTTTATGGGACAGGGGGCAAGACAATCAGCCCCAGCATTTT. It yields the protein CASSLWDRGQDNQPQHF. The chain employs TRBV28 and TRBJ1-5, with 11 bases that match TRBD1. Per the germline V gene, CDR1 is MDHEN and CDR2 is SYDVKM. The length of the CDR3 is 17 residues. J gave up 3 bases and V 0 bases, and 4 bases lay outside the gene matches.

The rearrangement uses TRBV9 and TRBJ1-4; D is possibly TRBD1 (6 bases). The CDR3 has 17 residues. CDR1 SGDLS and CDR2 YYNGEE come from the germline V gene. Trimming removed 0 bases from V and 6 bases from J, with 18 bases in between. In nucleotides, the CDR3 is TGTGCCAGCAGCGTAGCGCCAGGTGGGGGGGGCGATGAAAAACTGTTTTTT. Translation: CASSVAPGGGGDEKLFF.

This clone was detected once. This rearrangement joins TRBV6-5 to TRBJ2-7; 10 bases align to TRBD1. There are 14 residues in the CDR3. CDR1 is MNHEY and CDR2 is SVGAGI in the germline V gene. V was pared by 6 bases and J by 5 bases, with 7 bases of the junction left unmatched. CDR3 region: CASREPGQGHEQYF. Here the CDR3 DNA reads TGTGCCAGCAGGGAACCGGGACAGGGGCACGAGCAGTACTTC.

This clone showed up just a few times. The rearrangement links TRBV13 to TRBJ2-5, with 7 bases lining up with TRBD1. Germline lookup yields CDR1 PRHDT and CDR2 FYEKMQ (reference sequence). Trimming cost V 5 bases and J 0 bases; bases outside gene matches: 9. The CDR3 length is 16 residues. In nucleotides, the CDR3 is TGTGCCAGCAGCATCACGACAGGGAGAAACCAAGAGACCCAGTACTTC. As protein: CASSITTGRNQETQYF.

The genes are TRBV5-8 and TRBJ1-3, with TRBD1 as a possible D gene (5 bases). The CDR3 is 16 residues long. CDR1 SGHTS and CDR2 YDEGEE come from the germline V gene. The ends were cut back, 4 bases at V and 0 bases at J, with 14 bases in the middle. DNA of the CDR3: TGTGCCAGCAGCCGAGAAGGGGTACTCTCTGGAAACACCATATATTTT. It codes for CASSREGVLSGNTIYF. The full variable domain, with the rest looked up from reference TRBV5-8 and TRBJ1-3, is EAGVTQSPTHLIKTRGQQATLRCSPISGHTSVYWYQQALGLGLQFLLWYDEGEERNRGNFPPRFSGRQFPNYSSELNVNALELEDSALYLCASSREGVLSGNTIYFGEGSWLTVV.

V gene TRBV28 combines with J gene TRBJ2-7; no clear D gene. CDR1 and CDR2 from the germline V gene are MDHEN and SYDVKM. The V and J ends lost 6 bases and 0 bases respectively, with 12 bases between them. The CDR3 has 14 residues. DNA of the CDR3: TGTGCCAGCAGCCCTAGACGGAACTCCTACGAGCAGTACTTC. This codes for CASSPRRNSYEQYF.

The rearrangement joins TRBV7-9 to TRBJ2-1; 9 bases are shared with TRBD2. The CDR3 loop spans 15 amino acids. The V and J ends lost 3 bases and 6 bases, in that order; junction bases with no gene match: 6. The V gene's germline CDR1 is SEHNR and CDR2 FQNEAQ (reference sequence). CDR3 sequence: CASSLAGLASNEQFF. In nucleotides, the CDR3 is TGTGCCAGCAGCTTGGCGGGACTAGCTTCCAATGAGCAGTTCTTC.

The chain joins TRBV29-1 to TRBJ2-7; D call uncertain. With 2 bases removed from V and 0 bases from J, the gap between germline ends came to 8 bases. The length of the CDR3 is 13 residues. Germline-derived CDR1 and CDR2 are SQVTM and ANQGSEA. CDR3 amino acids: CSVEPDNSYEQYF. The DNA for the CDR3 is TGCAGCGTTGAACCCGACAACTCCTACGAGCAGTACTTC.

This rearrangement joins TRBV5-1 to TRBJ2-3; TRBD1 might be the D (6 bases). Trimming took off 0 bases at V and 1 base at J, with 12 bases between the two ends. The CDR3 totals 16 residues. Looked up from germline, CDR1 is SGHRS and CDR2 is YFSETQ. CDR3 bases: TGCGCCAGCAGCTTGGAGGGGGATCCCCGCACAGATACGCAGTATTTT. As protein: CASSLEGDPRTDTQYF.

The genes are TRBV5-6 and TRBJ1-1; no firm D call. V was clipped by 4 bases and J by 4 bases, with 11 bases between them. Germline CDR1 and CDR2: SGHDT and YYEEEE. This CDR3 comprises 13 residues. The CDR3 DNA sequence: TGTGCCAGCAGCGGTCCTTGGGGCACTGAAGCTTTCTTT. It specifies CASSGPWGTEAFF.

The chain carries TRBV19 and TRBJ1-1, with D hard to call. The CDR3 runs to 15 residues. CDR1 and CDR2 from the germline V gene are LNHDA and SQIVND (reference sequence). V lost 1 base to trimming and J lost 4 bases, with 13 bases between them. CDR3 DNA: TGTGCCAGTAGTATAGTTCCGGGCCCGAGCACTGAAGCTTTCTTT. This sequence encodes CASSIVPGPSTEAFF.

The CDR3 region is CASSEGPGWDEQFF. In nucleotides, the CDR3 is TGTGCCAGCAGTGAAGGGCCGGGATGGGATGAGCAGTTCTTC. This chain connects TRBV25-1 to TRBJ2-1, with D possibly matching TRBD2 (5 bases). The ends were cut back, 2 bases at V and 8 bases at J, with 13 bases in the middle. Germline V CDR1 and CDR2: MGHDK, SYGVNS. The CDR3 is 14 residues long.

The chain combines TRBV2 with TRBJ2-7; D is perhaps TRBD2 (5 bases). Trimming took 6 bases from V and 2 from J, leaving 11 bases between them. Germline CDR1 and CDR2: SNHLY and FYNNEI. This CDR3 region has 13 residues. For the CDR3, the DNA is TGTGCCAGCAGGGCGGACTGGACCTACGAGCAGTACTTC. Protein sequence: CASRADWTYEQYF. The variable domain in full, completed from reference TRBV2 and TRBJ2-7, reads EPEVTQTPSHQVTQMGQEVILRCVPISNHLYFYWYRQILGQKVEFLVSFYNNEISEKSEIFDDQFSVERPDGSNFTLKIRSTKLEDSAMYFCASRADWTYEQYFGPGTRLTVT.

The CDR3 DNA sequence: TGCGCCAGCAGCCAGACGTCGGGACAGGCAAAGGCTGGGGCCAACGTCCTGACTTTC. It codes for CASSQTSGQAKAGANVLTF. This chain joins TRBV4-1 and TRBJ2-6; 8 positions match TRBD1. The ends lost 3 bases at V and 2 bases at J; junction bases unmatched: 12. Germline V lookup: CDR1 MGHRA, CDR2 YSYEKL. The CDR3 runs 19 residues.

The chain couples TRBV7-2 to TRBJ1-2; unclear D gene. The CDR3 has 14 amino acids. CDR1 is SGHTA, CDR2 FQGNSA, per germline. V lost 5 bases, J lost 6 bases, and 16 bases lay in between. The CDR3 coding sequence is TGTGCCAGCAGCAAGGACCGGGCTTGGGATGGCTACACCTTC. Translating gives CASSKDRAWDGYTF.

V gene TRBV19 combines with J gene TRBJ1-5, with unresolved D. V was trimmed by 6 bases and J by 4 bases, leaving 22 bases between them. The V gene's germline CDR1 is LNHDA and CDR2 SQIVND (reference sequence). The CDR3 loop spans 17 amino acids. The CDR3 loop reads CASREGLQNRRNQPQHF. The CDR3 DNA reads TGTGCCAGTAGGGAAGGGTTGCAAAATCGAAGGAATCAGCCCCAGCATTTT.

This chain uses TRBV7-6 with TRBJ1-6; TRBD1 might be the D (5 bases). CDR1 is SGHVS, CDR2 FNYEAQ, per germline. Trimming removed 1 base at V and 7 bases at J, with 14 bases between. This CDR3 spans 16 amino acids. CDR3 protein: CASSLVGGTANSPLHF. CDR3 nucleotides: TGTGCCAGCAGCTTAGTAGGAGGGACGGCGAATTCACCCCTCCACTTT.

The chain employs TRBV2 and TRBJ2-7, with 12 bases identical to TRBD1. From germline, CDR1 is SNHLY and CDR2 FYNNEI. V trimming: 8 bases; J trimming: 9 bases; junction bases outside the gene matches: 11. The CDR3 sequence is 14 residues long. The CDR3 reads CASQAPGQGARQYF. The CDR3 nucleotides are TGTGCCAGCCAGGCCCCGGGACAGGGGGCGAGGCAGTACTTC.